The 26 T cell receptor beta chains below all came from one sample that was sequenced in a study of blood T cell repertoires in COVID-19. Assay used: immunoSEQ multiplex PCR; TCRdb lists only in-frame clones, some missing. The sample has about 210,000 clones; under 90% are singletons. The sample was peripheral blood. The receptor source for this set is a woman aged 80 or over with COVID-19, enrolled during active disease.

This clone was recorded a few times. The chain carries TRBV7-9 and TRBJ1-1; D gene ambiguous. The CDR3 length is 13 residues. V was shortened by 5 bases and J by 6 bases, with 13 bases between the two germline ends. Germline CDR1 reads SEHNR; CDR2 reads FQNEAQ (reference sequence). The DNA for the CDR3 is TGTGCCAGCAGCCTCTCCGGTTGGTCTGAAGCTTTCTTT. Translated: CASSLSGWSEAFF.

The chain carries TRBV6-5 and TRBJ1-1; no clear D. With 0 bases removed from V and 1 base from J, the gap between germline ends came to 12 bases. Germline V CDR1 and CDR2: MNHEY, SVGAGI. The CDR3 consists of 16 residues. This CDR3 is CASSYSNPTRNTEAFF. The CDR3, as DNA: TGTGCCAGCAGTTACTCGAACCCTACCCGGAACACTGAAGCTTTCTTT.

The chain has TRBV3-1 (or the pseudogene TRBV3-2) and TRBJ2-1; 8 bases fit TRBD1. With 1 base clipped from V and 0 bases from J, the junction kept 11 bases outside the gene matches. The CDR3 totals 19 residues. Germline CDR1 is LGHDT and CDR2 is YNNKEL (reference sequence). The DNA for the CDR3 is TGTGCCAGCAGCCAAGGTCAGACAGGGGCCCGGAGCTCCTACAATGAGCAGTTCTTC. This codes for CASSQGQTGARSSYNEQFF.

V usage is TRBV3-1 (or the pseudogene TRBV3-2) and J usage is TRBJ1-2, with a possible D match to TRBD1 (5 bases). The CDR3 covers 20 residues. Germline-derived CDR1 and CDR2 are LGHDT and YNNKEL (reference sequence). V gave up 1 base and J gave up 1 base, with 25 bases separating them. This CDR3 is CASSQAFPGILPLVNYGYTF. CDR3 DNA: TGTGCCAGCAGCCAAGCATTCCCAGGGATTCTTCCTTTAGTTAACTATGGCTACACCTTC.

This sequence joins TRBV11-2 and TRBJ2-1; 8 bases are a match to TRBD2. V trimming: 6 bases; J trimming: 0 bases; junction bases outside the gene matches: 22. The CDR3 runs 21 residues. The germline CDR1 and CDR2 sequences are SGHAT and FQNNGV. The CDR3 DNA reads as TGTGCCAGCAGTTTAACTAGCGGTGGACTAACAGGGAGTAGCTCCTACAATGAGCAGTTCTTC. Protein sequence: CASSLTSGGLTGSSSYNEQFF.

Points on this clone: The same CDR3 arises from other DNA sequences in this sample as well. The rearrangement joins TRBV5-1 to TRBJ1-1; D ambiguous. With 1 base removed from V and 1 base from J, the gap between germline ends came to 5 bases. From germline, CDR1 is SGHRS and CDR2 YFSETQ. This CDR3 contains 13 residues. CDR3 loop: CASSLRENTEAFF. CDR3 nucleotides: TGCGCCAGCAGCTTGCGCGAGAACACTGAAGCTTTCTTT.

This chain links TRBV5-1 with TRBJ2-3; TRBD2 matches at 10 bases. V lost 5 bases to trimming and J lost 6 bases; unmatched junction nucleotides: 12. This CDR3 comprises 16 residues. Germline CDR1 is SGHRS and CDR2 is YFSETQ. This CDR3 is CASSSPLTSGADTQYF. The CDR3 bases are TGCGCCAGCAGTTCTCCCCTCACTAGCGGGGCGGATACGCAGTATTTT.

This clone occurred a few times. The rearrangement links TRBV5-6 to TRBJ1-3, with 8 bases that match TRBD1. CDR3 length: 16 residues. Germline CDR1 is SGHDT and CDR2 is YYEEEE. V gave up 4 bases and J gave up 4 bases; unmatched junction bases: 10. The CDR3 bases are TGTGCCAGCAGCCAAGACAGGGGTCGTTCCGGAAACACCATATATTTT. Amino acid sequence: CASSQDRGRSGNTIYF. The full variable domain, completed using reference TRBV5-6 and TRBJ1-3, is DAGVTQSPTHLIKTRGQQVTLRCSPKSGHDTVSWYQQALGQGPQFIFQYYEEEERQRGNFPDRFSGHQFPNYSSELNVNALLLGDSALYLCASSQDRGRSGNTIYFGEGSWLTVV.

V is TRBV7-8 and J is TRBJ1-2; TRBD1 is a possible D gene (6 bases). V gave up 2 bases and J gave up 8 bases, with 12 bases separating them. This CDR3 region has 13 residues. Germline V gene data show CDR1 as SGHVS and CDR2 as FQNEAQ. The CDR3 reads CASSLNRERGYTF. The CDR3, as DNA: TGTGCCAGCAGCTTAAACAGGGAAAGGGGCTACACCTTC.

The chain links TRBV18 to TRBJ1-6; 7 bases agree with TRBD1. The germline CDR1 and CDR2 sequences are KGHSH and LQKENI. Losses at the gene ends were 5 bases for V and 10 bases for J; bases not matched to a gene: 11. The CDR3 spans 15 residues. The chain's CDR3 is CASSLPGGWNSPLHF. CDR3 DNA: TGTGCCAGCTCATTACCAGGGGGTTGGAACTCACCCCTCCACTTT.

V is TRBV28 and J is TRBJ1-2; no reliable D call. The V and J ends lost 4 bases and 3 bases respectively, with 12 bases between them. Germline V gene lookup returns CDR1 MDHEN and CDR2 SYDVKM. This CDR3 is 14 amino acids long. CDR3 residues: CASSSNGGDYGYTF. The CDR3 bases are TGTGCCAGCAGTTCCAACGGAGGCGACTATGGCTACACCTTC.

The chain recombines TRBV5-1 with TRBJ2-1, with D possibly being TRBD2 (5 bases). Germline loops: CDR1 SGHRS, CDR2 YFSETQ. This CDR3 region has 12 residues. Deletions cut 9 bases from V and 10 bases from J, with 17 bases between. The CDR3 sequence: CATEGLGKEQFF. The CDR3 region has the DNA TGCGCCACCGAAGGACTGGGGAAGGAGCAGTTCTTC. Full variable domain (remainder filled in from reference TRBV5-1 and TRBJ2-1): KAGVTQTPRYLIKTRGQQVTLSCSPISGHRSVSWYQQTPGQGLQFLFEYFSETQRNKGNFPGRFSGRQFSNSRSEMNVSTLELGDSALYLCATEGLGKEQFFGPGTRLTVL.

This rearrangement joins TRBV27 to TRBJ1-2; possibly TRBD1 for D (5 bases). This CDR3 has 14 amino acids. CDR1 MNHEY and CDR2 SMNVEV come from the germline V gene (reference sequence). Trimming took 8 bases from V and 6 from J, leaving 19 bases between them. The CDR3 bases are TGTGCCAGCGCGGAAGGGGAACCTACGAATGGCTACACCTTC. It is translated as CASAEGEPTNGYTF.

The genes are TRBV4-1 and TRBJ1-3; TRBD1 matches at 10 bases. V lost 0 bases and J lost 5; bases outside the gene matches: 10. Germline-derived CDR1 and CDR2 are MGHRA and YSYEKL. This CDR3 has 18 amino acids. The chain's CDR3 is CASSQDPGDRGARNTIYF. The CDR3 coding sequence is TGCGCCAGCAGCCAAGATCCGGGGGACAGGGGCGCCAGAAACACCATATATTTT.

The V and J genes are TRBV28 and TRBJ1-2; TRBD1 agrees at 9 bases. V was pared by 6 bases and J by 7 bases, with 9 bases of the junction left unmatched. Germline V gene sequence: CDR1 MDHEN, CDR2 SYDVKM. The CDR3 sequence is 14 residues long. The CDR3: CASSLGGQGAGYTF. The CDR3 nucleotides are TGTGCCAGCAGCTTGGGGGGACAGGGAGCTGGCTACACCTTC.

This clone appeared a few times. This chain connects TRBV28 to TRBJ1-2; 8 positions agree with TRBD1. J gave up 8 bases and V 3 bases, and 2 bases lay outside the gene matches. This CDR3 spans 12 amino acids. Germline V gene lookup returns CDR1 MDHEN and CDR2 SYDVKM. This CDR3 is CASSLTGDGYTF. CDR3 bases: TGTGCCAGCAGTTTGACAGGGGACGGCTACACCTTC.

The chain has TRBV10-3 and TRBJ1-6; 7 nucleotides agree with TRBD1. V shed 4 bases, J shed 11 bases, and the junction held 5 bases outside the gene matches. The CDR3 has 13 amino acids. Germline-derived CDR1 and CDR2 are ENHRY and SYGVKD. CDR3 loop: CAISGQGKTPLHF. The CDR3 DNA reads TGTGCCATCAGTGGACAGGGAAAGACACCCCTCCACTTT.

V is TRBV2 and J is TRBJ1-5, with TRBD1 as a possible D gene (5 bases). CDR1 is SNHLY and CDR2 is FYNNEI in the germline V gene. The CDR3 has 13 amino acids. Deletions cut 10 bases from V and 4 bases from J, with 14 bases between. The CDR3 DNA reads as TGTGCCATCACTCAGGGATGGAATCAGCCCCAGCATTTT. It codes for CAITQGWNQPQHF.

This chain uses TRBV19 with TRBJ2-1; 8 nucleotides agree with TRBD2. Germline values: CDR1 LNHDA, CDR2 SQIVND (reference sequence). The CDR3 has 14 amino acids. Germline trimming cut 7 bases from V and 1 base from J; bases unmatched to any gene: 3. The CDR3 spells CASKRGGSYNEQFF. The CDR3 DNA follows: TGTGCCAGTAAACGCGGGGGGTCCTACAATGAGCAGTTCTTC.

This chain connects TRBV10-3 to TRBJ1-4; 8 positions match TRBD1. V was clipped by 5 bases and J by 6 bases; unmatched bases: 8. The germline CDR1 and CDR2 sequences are ENHRY and SYGVKD. The CDR3 sequence is 15 residues long. CDR3 sequence (DNA): TGTGCCATCAGTTTCGGACAGGGAGGGGATGAAAAACTGTTTTTT. Protein: CAISFGQGGDEKLFF.

The V gene is TRBV19, the J gene TRBJ1-1; TRBD1 aligns across 10 bases. Germline V gene lookup returns CDR1 LNHDA and CDR2 SQIVND (reference sequence). The CDR3 has 14 residues. The V gene end was trimmed by 7 bases and the J gene end by 12 bases; junction bases not matched to a gene: 14. The CDR3 sequence: CASIDRGRAVGPFF. In DNA, the CDR3 is TGTGCCAGTATTGACAGGGGGCGCGCAGTCGGACCTTTCTTT.

This clone appeared a single time. The rearrangement uses TRBV7-9 and TRBJ2-1; 7 bases match TRBD1. This CDR3 is built from 15 residues. Germline assignment: CDR1 SEHNR and CDR2 FQNEAQ (reference sequence). Unmatched junction bases numbered 4, after V lost 1 base and J lost 4 bases. CDR3: CASSLGQGEYNEQFF. CDR3 DNA: TGTGCCAGCAGCTTAGGTCAGGGGGAGTACAATGAGCAGTTCTTC. Together with reference TRBV7-9 and TRBJ2-1, the CDR3 gives the full variable domain: DTGVSQNPRHKITKRGQNVTFRCDPISEHNRLYWYRQTLGQGPEFLTYFQNEAQLEKSRLLSDRFSAERPKGSFSTLEIQRTEQGDSAMYLCASSLGQGEYNEQFFGPGTRLTVL.

V usage is TRBV6-5 and J usage is TRBJ2-1; 15 nucleotides align to TRBD2. CDR3 size: 15 residues. Germline CDR1 reads MNHEY; CDR2 reads SVGAGI. V dropped 4 bases and J dropped 7; count of bases not matched to a gene: 2. The CDR3 DNA sequence: TGTGCCAGCAGTTCCGGACTAGCGGGAGGGAATGAGCAGTTCTTC. Translated, it gives CASSSGLAGGNEQFF.

Only a few counts were recorded for this clone. The junction shows a germline mismatch at one end, possibly a read error. V and J are TRBV4-3 and TRBJ1-5, with D possibly being TRBD1 (5 bases). Per germline, CDR1 LGHNA and CDR2 YSLEER. The CDR3 has 14 amino acids. CDR3 sequence: CASSQGLGNQPQHF. The CDR3 nucleotides read TGCGCCAGCAGCCAGGGACTGGGGAATCAACCCCAGCATTTT.

V is TRBV5-1 and J is TRBJ2-1, with 7 bases that match TRBD1. The germline V gene has CDR1 SGHRS and CDR2 YFSETQ. Trimming cost V 5 bases and J 5 bases; bases outside gene matches: 1. This CDR3 is built from 12 residues. The CDR3 nucleotides read TGCGCCAGCAGAGACAGGGACAATGAGCAGTTCTTC. It translates to CASRDRDNEQFF.

This chain links TRBV6-5 with TRBJ2-7; TRBD2 aligns across 8 bases. CDR3 size: 15 residues. Germline V gene data show CDR1 as MNHEY and CDR2 as SVGAGI. J gave up 2 bases and V 3 bases, and 6 bases lay outside the gene matches. The CDR3 protein is CASSYRLASTYEQYF. The CDR3 bases are TGTGCCAGCAGTTATAGACTAGCGAGCACCTACGAGCAGTACTTC.